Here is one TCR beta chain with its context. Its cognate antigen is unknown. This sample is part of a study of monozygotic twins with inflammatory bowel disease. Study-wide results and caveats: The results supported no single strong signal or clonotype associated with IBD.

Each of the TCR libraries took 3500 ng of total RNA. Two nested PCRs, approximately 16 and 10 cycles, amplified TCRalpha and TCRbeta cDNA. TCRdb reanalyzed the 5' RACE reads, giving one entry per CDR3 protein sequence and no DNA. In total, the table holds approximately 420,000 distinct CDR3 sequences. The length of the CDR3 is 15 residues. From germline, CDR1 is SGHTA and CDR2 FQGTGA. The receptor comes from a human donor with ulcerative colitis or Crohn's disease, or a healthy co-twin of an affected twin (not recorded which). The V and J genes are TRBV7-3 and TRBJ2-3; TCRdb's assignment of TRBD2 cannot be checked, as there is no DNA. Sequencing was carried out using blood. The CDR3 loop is CASSLLAGLRDTQYF.